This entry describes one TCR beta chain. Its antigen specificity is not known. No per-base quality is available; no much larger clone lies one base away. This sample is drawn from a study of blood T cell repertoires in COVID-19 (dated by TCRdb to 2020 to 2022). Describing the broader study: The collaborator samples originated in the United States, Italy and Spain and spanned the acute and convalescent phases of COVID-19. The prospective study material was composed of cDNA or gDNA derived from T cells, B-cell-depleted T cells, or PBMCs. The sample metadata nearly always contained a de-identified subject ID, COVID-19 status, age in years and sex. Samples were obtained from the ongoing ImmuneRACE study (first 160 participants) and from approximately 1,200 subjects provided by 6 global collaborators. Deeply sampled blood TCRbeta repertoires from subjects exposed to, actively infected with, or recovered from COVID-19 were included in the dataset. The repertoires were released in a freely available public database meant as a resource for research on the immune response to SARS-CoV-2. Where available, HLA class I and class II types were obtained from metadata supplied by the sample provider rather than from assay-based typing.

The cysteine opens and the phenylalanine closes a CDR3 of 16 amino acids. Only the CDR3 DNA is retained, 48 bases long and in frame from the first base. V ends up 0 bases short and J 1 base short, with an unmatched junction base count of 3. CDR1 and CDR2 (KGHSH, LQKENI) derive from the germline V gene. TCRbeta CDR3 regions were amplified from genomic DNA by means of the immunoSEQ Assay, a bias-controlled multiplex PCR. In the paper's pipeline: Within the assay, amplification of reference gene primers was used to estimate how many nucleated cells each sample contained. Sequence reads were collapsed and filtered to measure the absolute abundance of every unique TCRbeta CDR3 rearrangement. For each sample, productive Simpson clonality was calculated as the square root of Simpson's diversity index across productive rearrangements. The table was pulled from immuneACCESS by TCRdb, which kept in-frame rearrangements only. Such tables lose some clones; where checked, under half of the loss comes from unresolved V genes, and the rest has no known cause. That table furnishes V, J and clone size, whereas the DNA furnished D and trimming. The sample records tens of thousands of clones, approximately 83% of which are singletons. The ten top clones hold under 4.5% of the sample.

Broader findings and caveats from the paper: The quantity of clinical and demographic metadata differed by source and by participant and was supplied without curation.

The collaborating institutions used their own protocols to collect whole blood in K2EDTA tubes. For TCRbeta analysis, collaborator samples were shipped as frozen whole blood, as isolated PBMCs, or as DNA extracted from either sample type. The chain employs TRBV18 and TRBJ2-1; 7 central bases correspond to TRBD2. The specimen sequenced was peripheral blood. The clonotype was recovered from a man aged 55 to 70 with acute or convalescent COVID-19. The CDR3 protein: CASSPPLAVSYNEQFF. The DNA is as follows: TGTGCCAGCTCACCACCTCTAGCGGTGTCCTACAATGAGCAGTTCTTC.